The next 11 T cell receptor beta chains were all read from a single sample in a study of blood T cell repertoires in COVID-19. Using immunoSEQ multiplex PCR, the repertoire was profiled, and TCRdb retains in-frame clones only, with some absent. The sample records around 200,000 clones, around four fifths being singletons. Sample: peripheral blood. The receptors were gathered from a man aged 40-49 years with active or convalescent COVID-19.

This clone has a single count. The CDR3 sequence: CASTPGGVRRTEAFF. The CDR3 bases are TGTGCCAGTACCCCGGGGGGCGTACGACGTACTGAAGCTTTCTTT. This chain joins TRBV19 and TRBJ1-1, with TRBD1 as a possible D gene (6 bases). This CDR3 comprises 15 residues. Germline loops: CDR1 LNHDA, CDR2 SQIVND (reference sequence). The V end lost 7 bases, the J end lost 5 bases, and 20 bases lay between the germline ends.

The rearrangement joins TRBV13 to TRBJ2-3, with unresolved D. V was shortened by 5 bases and J by 1 base, with 7 bases between the two germline ends. The CDR3 is made up of 13 amino acids. In germline, CDR1 is PRHDT, CDR2 FYEKMQ (reference sequence). The CDR3 DNA reads TGTGCCAGCAGCCTCCCCCGCACAGATACGCAGTATTTT. As protein: CASSLPRTDTQYF.

DNA of the CDR3: TGTGCCAGCAGTGAAAGTCAGGTCAGCTCCTACAATGAGCAGTTCTTC. Translating gives CASSESQVSSYNEQFF. The chain combines TRBV6-1 with TRBJ2-1; D unclear. The V end was cut by 2 bases, the J end by 0 bases, with 11 bases between. The CDR3 spans 16 residues. The germline CDR1 and CDR2 sequences are MNHNS and SASEGT.

The chain uses TRBV29-1 and TRBJ2-7; D may be TRBD1 (5 bases). The CDR3 runs 13 residues. Trimming removed 1 base at V and 5 bases at J, with 12 bases between. Germline assignment: CDR1 SQVTM and CDR2 ANQGSEA. DNA for the CDR3: TGCAGCGTTGAAGTCAGGGTCACGCACGAGCAGTACTTC. Its translation is CSVEVRVTHEQYF.

The gene calls are TRBV5-1 and TRBJ1-1; TRBD1 matches at 9 bases. The CDR3 contains 15 residues. Per germline, CDR1 SGHRS and CDR2 YFSETQ. V lost 2 bases and J lost 4; bases outside the gene matches: 6. CDR3: CASSFGTGRSTEAFF. CDR3 bases: TGCGCCAGCAGCTTCGGGACAGGGCGGAGCACTGAAGCTTTCTTT.

The genes are TRBV2 and TRBJ2-3, with 7 bases fitting TRBD2. In germline, CDR1 is SNHLY, CDR2 FYNNEI. The trim removed 8 bases at V and 4 bases at J, leaving 12 bases unmatched. There are 15 residues in the CDR3. The DNA for the CDR3 is TGTGCCAGCCTTCGTGGGGGACTACCACCAGATACGCAGTATTTT. This codes for CASLRGGLPPDTQYF.

The chain links TRBV2 to TRBJ1-6, with D possibly being TRBD1 (6 bases). Germline-derived CDR1 and CDR2 are SNHLY and FYNNEI. This CDR3 contains 15 residues. V lost 2 bases to trimming and J lost 5 bases, with 10 bases between them. Written as DNA, the CDR3 is TGTGCCAGCAGTGAACTCACAGGGAATAATTCACCCCTCCACTTT. As protein: CASSELTGNNSPLHF.

CDR3 region: CASSELAGPDTQYF. The CDR3 DNA follows: TGTGCCAGCAGTGAACTAGCGGGGCCAGATACGCAGTATTTT. The rearrangement uses TRBV9 and TRBJ2-3; 10 bases agree with TRBD2. CDR3 size: 14 residues. V lost 5 bases to trimming and J lost 4 bases; unmatched junction nucleotides: 4. Germline loops: CDR1 SGDLS, CDR2 YYNGEE. Together with reference TRBV9 and TRBJ2-3, the CDR3 gives the full variable domain: DSGVTQTPKHLITATGQRVTLRCSPRSGDLSVYWYQQSLDQGLQFLIQYYNGEERAKGNILERFSAQQFPDLHSELNLSSLELGDSALYFCASSELAGPDTQYFGPGTRLTVL.

This clone has a single count. The chain uses TRBV4-1 and TRBJ2-2, with 12 bases lining up with TRBD2. Germline-derived CDR1 and CDR2 are MGHRA and YSYEKL. The length of the CDR3 is 16 residues. The ends lost 4 bases at V and 8 bases at J; junction bases unmatched: 8. The CDR3 DNA follows: TGCGCCAGCAGCCTCGGACTAGCGGGACTTTCTGGGGAGCTGTTTTTT. This gives the protein CASSLGLAGLSGELFF.

CDR3 DNA sequence: TGTGCCAGCAGCAAGGGGTGGGACAGAGAGCAGTACTTC. It codes for CASSKGWDREQYF. The rearrangement uses TRBV21-1 and TRBJ2-7; TRBD1 is taken as the D call from the table, unchecked against the DNA. TRBV21-1 is assigned pseudogene status. This CDR3 has 13 amino acids.

V and J are TRBV24-1 and TRBJ1-2, with 9 bases lining up with TRBD1. The germline CDR1 and CDR2 sequences are KGHDR and SFDVKD. The trim removed 6 bases at V and 7 bases at J, leaving 5 bases unmatched. This CDR3 comprises 13 residues. Here the CDR3 reads CATSKQGALGYTF. CDR3 in DNA: TGTGCCACCAGTAAACAGGGGGCGCTTGGCTACACCTTC.